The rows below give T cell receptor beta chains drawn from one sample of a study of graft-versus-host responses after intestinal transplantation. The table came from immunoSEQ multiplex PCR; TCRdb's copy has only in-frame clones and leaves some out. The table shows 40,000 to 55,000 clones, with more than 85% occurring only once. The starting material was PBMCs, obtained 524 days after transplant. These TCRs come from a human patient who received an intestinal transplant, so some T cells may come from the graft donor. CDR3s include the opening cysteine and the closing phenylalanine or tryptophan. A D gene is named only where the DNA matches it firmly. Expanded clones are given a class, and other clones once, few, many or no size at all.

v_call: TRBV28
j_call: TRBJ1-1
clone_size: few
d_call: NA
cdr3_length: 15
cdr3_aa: CASSLWGAMGTEAFF
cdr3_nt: TGTGCCAGCAGTTTATGGGGGGCCATGGGCACTGAAGCTTTCTTT

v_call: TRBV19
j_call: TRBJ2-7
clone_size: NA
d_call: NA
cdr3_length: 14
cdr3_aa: CASSIRDRSYEQYF
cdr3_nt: TGTGCCAGTAGTATCCGAGACCGCTCCTACGAGCAGTACTTC

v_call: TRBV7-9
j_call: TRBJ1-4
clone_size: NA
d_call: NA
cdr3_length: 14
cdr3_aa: CASSLGGDGEKLFF
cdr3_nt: TGTGCCAGCAGCTTAGGAGGGGATGGGGAAAAACTGTTTTTT

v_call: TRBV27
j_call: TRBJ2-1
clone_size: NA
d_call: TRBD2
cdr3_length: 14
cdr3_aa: CASSYGLGAGEQFF
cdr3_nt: TGTGCCAGCAGTTACGGACTAGGGGCCGGTGAGCAGTTCTTC

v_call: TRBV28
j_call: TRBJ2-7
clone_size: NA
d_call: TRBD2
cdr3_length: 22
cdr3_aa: CASSLPQISEGGLAGTYYEQYF
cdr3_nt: TGTGCCAGCAGTCTCCCCCAGATATCAGAGGGGGGACTAGCGGGAACCTACTACGAGCAGTACTTC

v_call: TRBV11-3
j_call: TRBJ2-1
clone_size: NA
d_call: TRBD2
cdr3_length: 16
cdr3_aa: CASSLGTSGGYNEQFF
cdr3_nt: TGTGCCAGCAGCTTAGGGACTAGCGGGGGTTACAATGAGCAGTTCTTC

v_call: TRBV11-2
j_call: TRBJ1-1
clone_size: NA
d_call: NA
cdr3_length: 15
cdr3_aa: CASSVRRGARTEAFF
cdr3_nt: TGTGCCAGCAGCGTACGACGGGGGGCGAGGACTGAAGCTTTCTTT

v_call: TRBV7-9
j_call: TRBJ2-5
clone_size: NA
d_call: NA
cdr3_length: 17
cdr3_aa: CASSSGIRDRTEESQYF
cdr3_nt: TGTGCCAGCAGCTCCGGGATCCGAGACAGAACTGAAGAGTCCCAGTACTTC

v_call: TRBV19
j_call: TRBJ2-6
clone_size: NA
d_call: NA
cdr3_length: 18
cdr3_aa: CASSITPGIASGANVLTF
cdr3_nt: TGTGCCAGTAGTATAACTCCAGGGATCGCCTCTGGGGCCAACGTCCTGACTTTC

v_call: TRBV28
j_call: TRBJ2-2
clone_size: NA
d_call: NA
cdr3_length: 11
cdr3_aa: CASSPHWELFF
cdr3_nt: TGTGCCAGCAGCCCCCACTGGGAGCTGTTTTTT

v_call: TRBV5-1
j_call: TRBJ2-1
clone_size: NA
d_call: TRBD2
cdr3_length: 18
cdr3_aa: CASSLNSGRLSAYNEQFF
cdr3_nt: TGCGCCAGCAGCTTGAACAGCGGGAGACTTTCCGCCTACAATGAGCAGTTCTTC

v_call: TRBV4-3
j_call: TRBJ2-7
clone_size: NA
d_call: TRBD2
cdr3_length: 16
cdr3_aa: CASSQDGAGGPNEQYF
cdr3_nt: TGCGCCAGCAGCCAAGATGGGGCGGGAGGGCCGAACGAGCAGTACTTC

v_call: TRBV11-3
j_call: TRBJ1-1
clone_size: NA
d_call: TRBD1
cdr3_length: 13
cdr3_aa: CASSRDRYTEAFF
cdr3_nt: TGTGCCAGCAGCAGGGACAGATACACTGAAGCTTTCTTT

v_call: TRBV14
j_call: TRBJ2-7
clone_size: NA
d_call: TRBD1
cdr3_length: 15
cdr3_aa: CASSRFRDRGVEQYF
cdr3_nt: TGTGCCAGCAGCCGCTTCCGGGACAGGGGAGTCGAGCAGTACTTC

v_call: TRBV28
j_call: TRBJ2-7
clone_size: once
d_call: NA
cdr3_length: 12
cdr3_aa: CASNGAAYEQYF
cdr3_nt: TGTGCCAGCAACGGGGCCGCATACGAGCAGTACTTC

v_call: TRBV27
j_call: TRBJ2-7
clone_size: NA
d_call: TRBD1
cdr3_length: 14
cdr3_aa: CASSPRTGGYEQYF
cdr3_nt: TGTGCCAGCAGTCCCCGGACAGGTGGCTACGAGCAGTACTTC

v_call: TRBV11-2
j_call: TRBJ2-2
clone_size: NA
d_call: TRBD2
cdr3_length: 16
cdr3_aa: CASSLASGSATGELFF
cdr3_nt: TGTGCCAGCAGCTTAGCCAGCGGGAGCGCCACCGGGGAGCTGTTTTTT

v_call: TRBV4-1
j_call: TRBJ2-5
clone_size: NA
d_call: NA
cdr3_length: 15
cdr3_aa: CASSQEGGGGETQYF
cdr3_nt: TGCGCCAGCAGCCAAGAAGGGGGGGGAGGAGAGACCCAGTACTTC

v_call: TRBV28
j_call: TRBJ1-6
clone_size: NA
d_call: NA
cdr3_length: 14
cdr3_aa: CASSFGWRGSPLHF
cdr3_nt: TGTGCCAGCAGTTTTGGGTGGAGGGGTTCACCCCTCCACTTT

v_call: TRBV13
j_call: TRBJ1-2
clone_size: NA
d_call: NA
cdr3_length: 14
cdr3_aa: CASSLGGLDYGYTF
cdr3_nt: TGTGCCAGCAGCTTAGGCGGCCTCGATTATGGCTACACCTTC

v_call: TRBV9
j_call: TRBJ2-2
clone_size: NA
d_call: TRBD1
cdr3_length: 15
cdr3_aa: CASSVIQGAGGELFF
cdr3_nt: TGTGCCAGCAGCGTAATCCAGGGGGCTGGCGGGGAGCTGTTTTTT

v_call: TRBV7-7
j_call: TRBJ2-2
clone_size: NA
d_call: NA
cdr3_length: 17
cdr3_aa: CASSLAGDLRLNGELFF
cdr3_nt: TGTGCCAGCAGCTTAGCGGGGGACTTGAGGCTTAACGGGGAGCTGTTTTTT

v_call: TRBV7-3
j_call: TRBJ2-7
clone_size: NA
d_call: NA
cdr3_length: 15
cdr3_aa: CASSPSAGWGYEQYF
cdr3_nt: TGTGCCAGCAGCCCCTCGGCAGGATGGGGCTACGAGCAGTACTTC

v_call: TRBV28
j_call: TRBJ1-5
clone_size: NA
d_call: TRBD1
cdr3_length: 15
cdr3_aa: CASSFDRGYNQPQHF
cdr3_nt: TGTGCCAGCAGTTTCGACAGGGGGTACAATCAGCCCCAGCATTTT

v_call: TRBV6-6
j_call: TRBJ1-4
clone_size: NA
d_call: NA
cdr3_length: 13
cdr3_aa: CASSLDSAGRLFF
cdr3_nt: TGTGCCAGTTCACTCGACAGCGCAGGGAGACTGTTTTTT

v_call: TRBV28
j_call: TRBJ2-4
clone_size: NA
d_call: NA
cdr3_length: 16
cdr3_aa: CASSARDSLAKNIQYF
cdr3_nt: TGTGCCAGCAGCGCTCGGGACTCACTAGCCAAAAACATTCAGTACTTC

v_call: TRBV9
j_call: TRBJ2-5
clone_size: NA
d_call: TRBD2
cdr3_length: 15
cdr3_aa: CASSPWGGRQETQYF
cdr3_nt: TGTGCCAGCAGCCCCTGGGGCGGGAGGCAAGAGACCCAGTACTTC

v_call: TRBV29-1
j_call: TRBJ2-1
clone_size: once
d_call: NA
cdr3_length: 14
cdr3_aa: CSVEDKSGRYEQFF
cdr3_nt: TGCAGCGTTGAAGATAAGTCCGGGAGATATGAGCAGTTCTTC

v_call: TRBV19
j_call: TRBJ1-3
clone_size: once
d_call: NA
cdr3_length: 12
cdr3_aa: CASSYTGNTIYF
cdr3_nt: TGTGCCAGTAGTTATACTGGAAACACCATATATTTT

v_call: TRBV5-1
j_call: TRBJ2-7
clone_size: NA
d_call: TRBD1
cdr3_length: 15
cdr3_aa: CASSPGTGSSYEQYF
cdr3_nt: TGCGCCAGCAGCCCCGGGACAGGAAGCTCCTACGAGCAGTACTTC

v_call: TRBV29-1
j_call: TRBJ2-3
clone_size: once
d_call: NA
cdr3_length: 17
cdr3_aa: CSVDSSGGKGGTDTQYF
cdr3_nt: TGCAGCGTTGATAGCAGCGGCGGCAAGGGGGGCACAGATACGCAGTATTTT

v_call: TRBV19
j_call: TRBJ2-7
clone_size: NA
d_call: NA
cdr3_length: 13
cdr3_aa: CASSARGDDEQYF
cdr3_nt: TGTGCCAGTAGTGCCAGGGGGGACGACGAGCAGTACTTC

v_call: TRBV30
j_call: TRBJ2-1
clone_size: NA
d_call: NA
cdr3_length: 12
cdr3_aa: CAWTLGNNEQFF
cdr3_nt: TGTGCCTGGACGCTCGGAAACAATGAGCAGTTCTTC

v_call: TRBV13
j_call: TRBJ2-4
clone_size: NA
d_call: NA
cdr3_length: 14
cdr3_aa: CASSLQLEKNIQYF
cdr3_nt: TGTGCCAGCAGCTTACAACTAGAGAAGAACATTCAGTACTTC

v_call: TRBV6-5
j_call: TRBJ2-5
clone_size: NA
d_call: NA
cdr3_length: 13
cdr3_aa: CASSSRDEETQYF
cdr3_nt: TGTGCCAGCAGTTCCAGGGATGAGGAGACCCAGTACTTC

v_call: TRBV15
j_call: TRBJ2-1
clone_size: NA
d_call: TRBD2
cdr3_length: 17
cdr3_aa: CATSRGRGGLALNEQFF
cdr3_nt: TGTGCCACCAGCAGAGGTCGTGGGGGACTAGCTCTGAATGAGCAGTTCTTC

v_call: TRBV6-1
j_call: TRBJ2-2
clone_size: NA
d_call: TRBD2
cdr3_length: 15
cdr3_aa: CASNLSGRALGELFF
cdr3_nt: TGTGCCAGTAACTTGAGCGGGAGGGCCCTCGGGGAGCTGTTTTTT

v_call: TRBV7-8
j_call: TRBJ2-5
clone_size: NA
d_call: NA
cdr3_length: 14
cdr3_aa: CASSSGLASETQYF
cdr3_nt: TGTGCCAGCAGCTCAGGGCTAGCGTCGGAGACCCAGTACTTC

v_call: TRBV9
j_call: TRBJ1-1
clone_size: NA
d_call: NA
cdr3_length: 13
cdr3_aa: CASSVWGNTEAFF
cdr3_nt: TGTGCCAGCAGCGTATGGGGGAACACTGAAGCTTTCTTT

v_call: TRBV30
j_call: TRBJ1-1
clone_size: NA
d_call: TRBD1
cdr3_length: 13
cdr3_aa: CAWRHRGRTEAFF
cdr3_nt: TGTGCCTGGAGGCACAGGGGCCGCACTGAAGCTTTCTTT

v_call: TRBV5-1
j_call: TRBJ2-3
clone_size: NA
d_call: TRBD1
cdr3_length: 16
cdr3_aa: CASSLSGQGGTDTQYF
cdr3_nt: TGCGCCAGCAGCTTGAGTGGACAGGGAGGAACAGATACGCAGTATTTT

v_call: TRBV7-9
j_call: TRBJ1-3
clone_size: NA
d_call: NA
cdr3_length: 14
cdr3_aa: CASRRGDSRFTIYF
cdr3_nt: TGTGCCAGCCGTAGGGGGGACTCACGCTTCACCATATATTTT

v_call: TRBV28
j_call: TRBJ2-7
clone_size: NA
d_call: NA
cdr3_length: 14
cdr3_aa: CASRGQELSYEQYF
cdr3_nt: TGTGCCAGCAGGGGCCAGGAGCTCTCCTACGAGCAGTACTTC

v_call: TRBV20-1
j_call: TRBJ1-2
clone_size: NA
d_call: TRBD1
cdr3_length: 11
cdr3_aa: CSALTGARYTF
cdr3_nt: TGCAGTGCTTTAACAGGGGCTCGCTACACCTTC

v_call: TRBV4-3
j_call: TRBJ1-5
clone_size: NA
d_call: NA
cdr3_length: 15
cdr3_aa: CASSQDDGGGQPQHF
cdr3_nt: TGCGCCAGCAGCCAAGATGACGGGGGCGGTCAGCCCCAGCATTTT

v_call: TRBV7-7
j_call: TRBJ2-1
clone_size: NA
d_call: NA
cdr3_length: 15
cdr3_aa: CASTSLSGVGNEQFF
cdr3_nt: TGTGCTAGCACCTCCTTATCGGGAGTAGGGAATGAGCAGTTCTTC

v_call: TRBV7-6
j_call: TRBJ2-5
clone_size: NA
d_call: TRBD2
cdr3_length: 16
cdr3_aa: CASSPLPAGGQETQYF
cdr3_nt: TGTGCCAGCAGCCCCCTCCCAGCGGGAGGGCAAGAGACCCAGTACTTC

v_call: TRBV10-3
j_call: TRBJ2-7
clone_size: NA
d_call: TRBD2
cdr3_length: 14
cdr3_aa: CAITREGGSYEQYF
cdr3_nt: TGTGCCATCACGCGGGAGGGCGGCTCCTACGAGCAGTACTTC

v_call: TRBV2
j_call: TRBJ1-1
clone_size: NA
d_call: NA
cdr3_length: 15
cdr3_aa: CASSERLEGNTEAFF
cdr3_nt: TGTGCCAGCAGTGAGAGGCTAGAAGGGAACACTGAAGCTTTCTTT

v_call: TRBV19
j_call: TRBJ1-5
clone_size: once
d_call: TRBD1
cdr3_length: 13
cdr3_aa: CASSIDRGQPQHF
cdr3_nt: TGTGCCAGTAGTATAGACAGGGGGCAGCCCCAGCATTTT

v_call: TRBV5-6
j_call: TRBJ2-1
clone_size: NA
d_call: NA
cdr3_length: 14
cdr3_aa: CASSTGLSYNEQFF
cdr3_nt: TGTGCCAGCAGCACAGGTCTTTCCTACAATGAGCAGTTCTTC

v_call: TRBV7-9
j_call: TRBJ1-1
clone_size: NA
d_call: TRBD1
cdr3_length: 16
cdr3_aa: CASSLGTGTVNTEAFF
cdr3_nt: TGTGCCAGCAGCTTGGGGACAGGGACAGTGAACACTGAAGCTTTCTTT

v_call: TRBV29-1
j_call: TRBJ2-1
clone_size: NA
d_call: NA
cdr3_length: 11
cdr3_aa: CSVDRIKEQFF
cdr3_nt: TGCAGCGTTGACCGTATCAAGGAGCAGTTCTTC

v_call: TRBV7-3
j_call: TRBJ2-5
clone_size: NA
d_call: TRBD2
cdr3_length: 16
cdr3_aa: CASSLLSGRARETQYF
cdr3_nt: TGTGCCAGCAGCCTCCTTAGCGGGAGGGCCCGAGAGACCCAGTACTTC

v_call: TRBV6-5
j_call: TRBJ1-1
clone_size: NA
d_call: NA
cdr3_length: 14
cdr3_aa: CASSIRAENTEAFF
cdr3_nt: TGTGCCAGCAGCATCCGGGCAGAGAACACTGAAGCTTTCTTT